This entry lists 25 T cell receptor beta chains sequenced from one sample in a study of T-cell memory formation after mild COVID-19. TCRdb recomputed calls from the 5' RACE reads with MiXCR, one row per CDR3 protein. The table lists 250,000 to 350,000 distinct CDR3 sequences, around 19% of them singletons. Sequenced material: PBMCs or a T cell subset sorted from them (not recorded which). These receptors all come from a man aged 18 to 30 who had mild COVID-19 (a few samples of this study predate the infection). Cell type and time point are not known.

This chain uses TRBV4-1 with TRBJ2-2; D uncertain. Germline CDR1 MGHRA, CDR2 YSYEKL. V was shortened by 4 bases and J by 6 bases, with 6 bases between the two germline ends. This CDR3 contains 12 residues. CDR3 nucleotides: TGCGCCAGCAGCCCTTGGGCCGGGGAGCTGTTTTTT. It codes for CASSPWAGELFF.

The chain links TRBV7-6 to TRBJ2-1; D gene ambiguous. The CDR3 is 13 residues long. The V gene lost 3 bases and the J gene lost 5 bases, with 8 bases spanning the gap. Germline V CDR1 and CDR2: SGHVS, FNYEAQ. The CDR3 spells CASSLRLNNEQFF. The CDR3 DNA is TGTGCCAGCAGCTTGCGATTAAACAATGAGCAGTTCTTC.

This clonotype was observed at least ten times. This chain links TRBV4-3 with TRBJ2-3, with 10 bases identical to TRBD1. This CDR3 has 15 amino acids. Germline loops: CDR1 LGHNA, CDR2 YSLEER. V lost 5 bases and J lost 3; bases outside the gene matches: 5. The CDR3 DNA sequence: TGCGCCAGCAGCACTCGGGACAGGGGTACAGATACGCAGTATTTT. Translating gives CASSTRDRGTDTQYF.

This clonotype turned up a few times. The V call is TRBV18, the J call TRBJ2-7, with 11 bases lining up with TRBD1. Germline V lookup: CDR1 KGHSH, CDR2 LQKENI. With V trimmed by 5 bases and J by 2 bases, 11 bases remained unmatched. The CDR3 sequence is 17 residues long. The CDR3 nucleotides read TGTGCCAGCTCATCAGCCTTCGGGACAGGGGGTGCCTACGAGCAGTACTTC. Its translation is CASSSAFGTGGAYEQYF.

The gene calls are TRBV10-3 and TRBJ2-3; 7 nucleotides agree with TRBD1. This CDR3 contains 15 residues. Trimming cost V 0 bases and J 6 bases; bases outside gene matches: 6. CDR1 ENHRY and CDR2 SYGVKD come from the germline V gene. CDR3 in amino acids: CAISESNGQEDTQYF. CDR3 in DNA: TGTGCCATCAGTGAGTCGAATGGACAGGAGGATACGCAGTATTTT.

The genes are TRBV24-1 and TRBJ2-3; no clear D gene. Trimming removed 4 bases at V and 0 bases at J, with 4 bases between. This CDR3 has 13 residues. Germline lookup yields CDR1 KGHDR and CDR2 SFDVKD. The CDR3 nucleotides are TGTGCCACCAGTGAGGTTAGCACAGATACGCAGTATTTT. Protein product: CATSEVSTDTQYF.

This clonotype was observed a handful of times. The CDR3 sequence: CASSVRGDTEAFF. The CDR3, as DNA: TGTGCCAGCAGCGTCAGGGGCGACACTGAAGCTTTCTTT. This sequence joins TRBV7-3 and TRBJ1-1; the D gene is possibly TRBD1 (6 bases). Germline V gene lookup returns CDR1 SGHTA and CDR2 FQGTGA. Trimming shortened V by 5 bases and J by 3 bases, and 10 bases separated the two germline ends. The CDR3 is 13 residues long.

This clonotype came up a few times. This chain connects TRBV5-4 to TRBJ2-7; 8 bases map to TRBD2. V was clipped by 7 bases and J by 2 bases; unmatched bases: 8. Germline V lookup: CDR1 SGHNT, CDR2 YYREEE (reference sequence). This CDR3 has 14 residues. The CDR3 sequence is CASPGRGATYEQYV. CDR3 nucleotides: TGTGCCAGCCCTGGGCGGGGGGCAACCTACGAGCAGTACGTC.

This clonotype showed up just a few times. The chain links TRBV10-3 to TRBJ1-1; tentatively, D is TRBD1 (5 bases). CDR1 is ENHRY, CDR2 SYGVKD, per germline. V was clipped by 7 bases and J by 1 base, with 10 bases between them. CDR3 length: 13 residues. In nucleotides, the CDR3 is TGTGCCATCACCCTAGGGGAGAACACTGAAGCTTTCTTT. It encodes CAITLGENTEAFF.

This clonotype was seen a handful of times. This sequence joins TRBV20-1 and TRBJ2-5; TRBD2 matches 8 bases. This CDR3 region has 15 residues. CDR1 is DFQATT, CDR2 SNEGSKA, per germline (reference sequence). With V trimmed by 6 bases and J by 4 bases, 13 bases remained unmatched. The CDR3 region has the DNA TGCAGTGCGTCCCCGGGACTAGTGGCGCGAGAGACCCAGTACTTC. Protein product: CSASPGLVARETQYF.

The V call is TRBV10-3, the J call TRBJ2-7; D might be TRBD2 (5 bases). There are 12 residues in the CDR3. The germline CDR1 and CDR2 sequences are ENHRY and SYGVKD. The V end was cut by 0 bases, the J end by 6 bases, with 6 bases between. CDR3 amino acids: CAISESGVEQYF. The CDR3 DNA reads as TGTGCCATCAGTGAGTCGGGAGTCGAGCAGTACTTC.

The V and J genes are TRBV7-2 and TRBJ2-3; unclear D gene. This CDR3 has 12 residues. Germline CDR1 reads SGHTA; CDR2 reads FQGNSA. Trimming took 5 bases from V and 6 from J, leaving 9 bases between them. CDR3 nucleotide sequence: TGTGCCAGCAGCCTGAGCATCGATACGCAGTATTTT. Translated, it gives CASSLSIDTQYF.

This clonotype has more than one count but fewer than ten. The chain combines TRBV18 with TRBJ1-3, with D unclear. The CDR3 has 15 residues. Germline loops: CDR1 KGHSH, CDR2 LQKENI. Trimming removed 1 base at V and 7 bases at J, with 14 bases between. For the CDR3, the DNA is TGTGCCAGCTCACCACAGGGAAGGGATTACAACACCATATATTTT. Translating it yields CASSPQGRDYNTIYF.

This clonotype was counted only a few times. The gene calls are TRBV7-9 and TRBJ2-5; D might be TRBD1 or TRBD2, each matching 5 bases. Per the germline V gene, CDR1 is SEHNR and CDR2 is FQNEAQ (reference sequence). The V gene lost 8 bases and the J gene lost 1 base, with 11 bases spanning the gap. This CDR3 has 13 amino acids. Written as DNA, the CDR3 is TGTGCCAGCGGACGGGGACCCCAAGAGACCCAGTACTTC. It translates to CASGRGPQETQYF.

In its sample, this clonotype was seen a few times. The CDR3 loop is CASSQGTEQFF. As DNA, the CDR3 is TGTGCCAGCAGTCAGGGGACTGAGCAGTTCTTC. V and J are TRBV6-2 or TRBV6-3 and TRBJ2-1; D may be TRBD1 (6 bases). Deletions cut 5 bases from V and 9 bases from J, with 8 bases between. The germline V gene has CDR1 MNHEY and CDR2 SVGEGT. The CDR3 spans 11 residues.

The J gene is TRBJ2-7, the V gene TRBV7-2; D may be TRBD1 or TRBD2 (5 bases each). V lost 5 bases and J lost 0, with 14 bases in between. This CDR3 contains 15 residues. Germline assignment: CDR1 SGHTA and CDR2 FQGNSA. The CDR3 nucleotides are TGTGCCAGCAGCCCCAACGGGGCAATCTCCTACGAGCAGTACTTC. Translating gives CASSPNGAISYEQYF.

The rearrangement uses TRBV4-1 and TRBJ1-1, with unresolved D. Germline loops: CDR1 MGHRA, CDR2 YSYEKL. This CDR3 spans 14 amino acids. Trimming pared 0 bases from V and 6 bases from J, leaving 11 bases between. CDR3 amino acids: CASSQERAAAEAFF. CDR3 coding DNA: TGCGCCAGCAGCCAAGAAAGGGCAGCGGCTGAAGCTTTCTTT.

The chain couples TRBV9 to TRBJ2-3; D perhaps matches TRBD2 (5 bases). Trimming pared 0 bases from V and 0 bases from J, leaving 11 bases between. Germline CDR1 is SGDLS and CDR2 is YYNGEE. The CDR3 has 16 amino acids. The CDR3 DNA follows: TGTGCCAGCAGCGTAGTTAGCGTCCCTAGCACAGATACGCAGTATTTT. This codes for CASSVVSVPSTDTQYF.

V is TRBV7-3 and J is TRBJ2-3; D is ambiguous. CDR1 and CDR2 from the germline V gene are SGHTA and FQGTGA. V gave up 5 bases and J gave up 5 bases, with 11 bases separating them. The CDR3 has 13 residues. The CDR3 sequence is CASSTNPVDTQYF. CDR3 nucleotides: TGTGCCAGCAGCACCAACCCAGTAGATACGCAGTATTTT.

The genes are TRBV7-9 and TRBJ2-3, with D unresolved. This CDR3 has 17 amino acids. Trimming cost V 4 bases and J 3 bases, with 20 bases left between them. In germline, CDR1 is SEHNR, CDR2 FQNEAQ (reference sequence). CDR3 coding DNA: TGTGCCAGCAGCTCTCCCCCGGGTGGGGTCGGGACAGATACGCAGTATTTT. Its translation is CASSSPPGGVGTDTQYF.

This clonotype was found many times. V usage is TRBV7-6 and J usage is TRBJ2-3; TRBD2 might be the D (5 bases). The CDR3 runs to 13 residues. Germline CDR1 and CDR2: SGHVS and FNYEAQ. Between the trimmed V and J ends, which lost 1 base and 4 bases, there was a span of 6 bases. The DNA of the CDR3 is TGTGCCAGCAGCTTAGACGGGGCAGATACGCAGTATTTT. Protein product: CASSLDGADTQYF.

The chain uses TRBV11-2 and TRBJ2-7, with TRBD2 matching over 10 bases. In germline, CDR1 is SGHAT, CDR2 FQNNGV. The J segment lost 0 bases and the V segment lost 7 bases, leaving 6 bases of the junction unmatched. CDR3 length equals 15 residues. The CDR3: CASNDERGGSYEQYF. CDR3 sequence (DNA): TGTGCCAGCAATGACGAGCGGGGGGGCTCCTACGAGCAGTACTTC.

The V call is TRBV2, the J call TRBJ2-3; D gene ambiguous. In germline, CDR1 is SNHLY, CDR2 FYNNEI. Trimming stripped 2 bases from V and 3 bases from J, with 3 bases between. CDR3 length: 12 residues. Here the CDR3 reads CASSETTDTQYF. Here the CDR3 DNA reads TGTGCCAGCAGTGAAACTACAGATACGCAGTATTTT.

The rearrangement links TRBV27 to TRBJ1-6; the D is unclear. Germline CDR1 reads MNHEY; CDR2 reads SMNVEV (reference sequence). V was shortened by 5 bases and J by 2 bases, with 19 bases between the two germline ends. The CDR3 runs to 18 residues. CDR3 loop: CASSPYSLLPAYNSPLHF. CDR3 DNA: TGTGCCAGCAGTCCATACTCTCTCCTCCCGGCCTATAATTCACCCCTCCACTTT.

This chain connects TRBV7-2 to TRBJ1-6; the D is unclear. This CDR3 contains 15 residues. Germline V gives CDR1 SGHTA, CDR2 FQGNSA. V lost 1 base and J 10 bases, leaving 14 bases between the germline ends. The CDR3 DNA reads TGTGCCAGCAGCTTAGGATTTATCGGCGGATCACCCCTCCACTTT. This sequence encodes CASSLGFIGGSPLHF.